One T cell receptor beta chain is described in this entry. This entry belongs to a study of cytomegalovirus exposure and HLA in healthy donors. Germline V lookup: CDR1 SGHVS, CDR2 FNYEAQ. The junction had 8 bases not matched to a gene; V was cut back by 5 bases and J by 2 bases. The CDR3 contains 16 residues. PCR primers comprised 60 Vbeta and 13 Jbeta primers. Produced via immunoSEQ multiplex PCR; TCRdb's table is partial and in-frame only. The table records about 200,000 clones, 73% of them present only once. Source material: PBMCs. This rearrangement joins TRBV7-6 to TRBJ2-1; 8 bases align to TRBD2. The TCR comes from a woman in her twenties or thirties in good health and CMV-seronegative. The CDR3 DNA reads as TGTGCCAGCAGCAGACAGCGGGGGCCGACCTACAATGAGCAGTTCTTC. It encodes CASSRQRGPTYNEQFF.